The entry below gives a single T cell receptor beta chain sequence along with its context. This record belongs to a study of beta chain features in type 1 diabetes. Expressed TCRB transcripts were sequenced after all isolated RNA was converted to cDNA. Clones were sequenced by immunoSEQ multiplex PCR, and TCRdb holds only the in-frame ones, with some missing. The sample contains roughly 500,000 clones, 30% of which appear only once. The CDR3 is made up of 15 amino acids. Looked up from germline, CDR1 is SGHRS and CDR2 is YFSETQ. V shed 4 bases, J shed 3 bases, and the junction held 7 bases outside the gene matches.

The sample taken for sequencing was naive CD4+ T cells from blood. V and J are TRBV5-1 and TRBJ1-3, with TRBD1 matching 7 bases. The sequence was collected from a young man in good health. Here the CDR3 DNA reads TGCGCCAGCAGCGTAGGGGGCGCCGGTGGAAACACCATATATTTT. This sequence encodes CASSVGGAGGNTIYF.